The 13 T cell receptor beta chains below all came from one sample that was sequenced in a study of monozygotic twins with inflammatory bowel disease. From its re-call of the 5' RACE reads, TCRdb lists each CDR3 protein once, without DNA. Here the sample table reports 150,000 to 200,000 distinct CDR3 sequences. The sequencing input was blood. The source of these receptors is a human donor with ulcerative colitis or Crohn's disease, or a healthy co-twin of an affected twin (not recorded which).

The V call is TRBV4-1, the J call TRBJ2-5; TCRdb indicates TRBD1, and absent DNA this call remains unverified. The CDR3 is made up of 16 amino acids. Per germline, CDR1 MGHRA and CDR2 YSYEKL. The CDR3 is CASSPGGQGAWETQYF.

This sequence joins TRBV7-9 and TRBJ2-1; TCRdb names TRBD2, which stays unverified in the absence of DNA. CDR1 is SEHNR, CDR2 FQNEAQ, per germline (reference sequence). This CDR3 contains 15 residues. CDR3 sequence reads: CASSWGLAAHNEQFF.

The chain has TRBV5-1 and TRBJ2-3. Germline V gene sequence: CDR1 SGHRS, CDR2 YFSETQ. There are 17 residues in the CDR3. This CDR3 reads CASSSQPIGRVTDTQYF.

The V and J genes are TRBV7-2 and TRBJ2-3; the TCRdb D gene call, TRBD1, has no DNA to confirm it. The CDR3 extends over 16 amino acids. The germline V gene has CDR1 SGHTA and CDR2 FQGNSA. CDR3 loop: CASSLAVTGTTDTQYF.

The rearrangement joins TRBV28 to TRBJ1-2. Per germline, CDR1 MDHEN and CDR2 SYDVKM. This CDR3 is 17 amino acids long. The CDR3 reads CASSQPPARVPNYGYTF.

The chain joins TRBV12-3 or TRBV12-4 to TRBJ2-5; TCRdb's D call of TRBD1 is untestable without DNA. The CDR3 extends over 14 amino acids. The CDR3 sequence is CASSLVTGQETQYF.

V and J are TRBV28 and TRBJ2-7; TCRdb proposes TRBD1, but this gene call is untestable without DNA. In germline, CDR1 is MDHEN, CDR2 SYDVKM. This CDR3 comprises 16 residues. This CDR3 reads CASSSRTAQRVYEQYF.

J is TRBJ2-3 and V is TRBV7-2. CDR1 is SGHTA, CDR2 FQGNSA, per germline. The CDR3 contains 12 residues. Here the CDR3 reads CASSPHTDTQYF.

The gene calls are TRBV11-1 and TRBJ2-2. The CDR3 runs to 13 residues. Germline V lookup: CDR1 SGHAT, CDR2 FQDESV (reference sequence). CDR3: CACVGQNTGELFF.

The chain's CDR3 is CASRLGNTEAFF. The chain is built from TRBV7-9 and TRBJ1-1. The CDR3 runs 12 residues. The germline CDR1 and CDR2 sequences are SEHNR and FQNEAQ (reference sequence).

This CDR3 is CSARITGSGETQYF. The rearrangement uses TRBV20-1 and TRBJ2-5; with no DNA, the TCRdb D assignment of TRBD2 cannot be verified. CDR1 is DFQATT, CDR2 SNEGSKA, per germline (reference sequence). CDR3 size: 14 residues.

This chain joins TRBV20-1 and TRBJ2-7; absent DNA, TCRdb's TRBD2 call cannot be checked. The CDR3 is 14 amino acids. Germline V gene lookup returns CDR1 DFQATT and CDR2 SNEGSKA (reference sequence). The CDR3 sequence: CSARETALSYEQYF.

The gene calls are TRBV7-9 and TRBJ2-5; with no DNA, the TCRdb D assignment of TRBD1 cannot be verified. The CDR3 is 15 residues long. CDR1 is SEHNR and CDR2 is FQNEAQ in the germline V gene (reference sequence). CDR3 residues: CASSLGQAVQETQYF.